This TCR beta chain was recorded in a study of shared T cell receptors in the human thymus. V was pared by 1 base and J by 0 bases, with 19 bases between. Germline loops: CDR1 MGHRA, CDR2 YSYEKL. The CDR3 is 19 amino acids. Sequencing was performed with immunoSEQ multiplex PCR; in TCRdb, only in-frame clones are kept and a portion is missing. The sample has hundreds of thousands of clones; 75% to 90% are singletons. This same sample was also part of a study on human thymus T cells.

This sequence was found in a girl less than two years old with a congenital heart defect. Sequencing was carried out using thymocytes. This chain uses TRBV4-1 with TRBJ2-1, with D unresolved. The CDR3 protein is CASSQVPIKLPRSYNEQFF. For the CDR3, the DNA is TGCGCCAGCAGCCAAGTCCCGATAAAACTCCCCCGCTCCTACAATGAGCAGTTCTTC.